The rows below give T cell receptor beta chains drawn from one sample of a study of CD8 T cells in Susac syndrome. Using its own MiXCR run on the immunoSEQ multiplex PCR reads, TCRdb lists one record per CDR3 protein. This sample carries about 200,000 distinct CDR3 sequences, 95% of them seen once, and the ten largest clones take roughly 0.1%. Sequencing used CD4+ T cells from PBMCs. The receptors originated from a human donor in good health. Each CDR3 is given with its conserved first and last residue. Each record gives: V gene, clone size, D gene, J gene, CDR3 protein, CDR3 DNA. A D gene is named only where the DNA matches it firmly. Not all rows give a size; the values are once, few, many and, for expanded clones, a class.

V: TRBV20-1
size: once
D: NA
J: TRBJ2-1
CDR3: CSARWGGSSYNEQFF
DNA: TGCAGTGCTAGGTGGGGAGGAAGCTCTTACAATGAGCAGTTCTTC

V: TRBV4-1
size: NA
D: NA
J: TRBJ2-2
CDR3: CASSQTALGFNTGELFF
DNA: TGCGCCAGCAGCCAAACCGCCCTCGGGTTTAACACCGGGGAGCTGTTTTTT

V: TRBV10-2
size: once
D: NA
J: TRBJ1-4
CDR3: CASSEGRGGGEKLFF
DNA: TGCGCCAGCAGTGAGGGACGGGGCGGAGGCGAAAAACTGTTTTTT

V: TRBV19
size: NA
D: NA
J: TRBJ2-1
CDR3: CASSTTRRGSYNEQFF
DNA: TGTGCCAGTAGTACTACCCGGAGGGGCTCCTACAATGAGCAGTTCTTC

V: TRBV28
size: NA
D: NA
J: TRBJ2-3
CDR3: CASSLGAKGRGIQYF
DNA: TGTGCCAGCAGTTTAGGGGCCAAAGGCCGAGGTATCCAGTATTTT

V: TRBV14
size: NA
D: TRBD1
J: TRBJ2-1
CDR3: CASSLSGTGGLNEQFF
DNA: TGTGCCAGCAGCCTATCCGGGACAGGGGGCCTCAATGAGCAGTTCTTC

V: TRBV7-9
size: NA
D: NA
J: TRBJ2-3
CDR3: CASSLPSSSTDTQYF
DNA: TGTGCCAGCAGCTTACCCTCGTCTAGCACAGATACGCAGTATTTT

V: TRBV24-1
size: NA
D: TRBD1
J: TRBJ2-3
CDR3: CATSGTGVTDTQYF
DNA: TGTGCCACCAGTGGGACAGGGGTCACAGATACGCAGTATTTT

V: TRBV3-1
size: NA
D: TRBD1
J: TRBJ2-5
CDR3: CASSQEGQGETQYF
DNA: TGTGCCAGCAGCCAAGAGGGACAGGGAGAGACCCAGTACTTC

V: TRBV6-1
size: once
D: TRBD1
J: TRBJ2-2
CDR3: CASVQGATELFF
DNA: TGTGCCAGCGTACAGGGGGCTACGGAGCTGTTTTTT

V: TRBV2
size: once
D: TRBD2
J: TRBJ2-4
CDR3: CASSESSGILQYF
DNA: TGTGCCAGCAGTGAATCTAGCGGGATTCTTCAGTACTTC

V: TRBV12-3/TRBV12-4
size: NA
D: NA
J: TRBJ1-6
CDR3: CASSLSHSGSPLHF
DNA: TGTGCCAGCAGTCTCAGCCACAGCGGTTCACCCCTCCACTTT

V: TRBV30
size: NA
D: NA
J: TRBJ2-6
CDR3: CAWSVLGGWWANVLTF
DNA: TGTGCCTGGAGTGTACTTGGGGGGTGGTGGGCCAACGTCCTGACTTTC

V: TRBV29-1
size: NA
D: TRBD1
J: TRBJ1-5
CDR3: CSAGGQGVGQPQHF
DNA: TGCAGCGCAGGGGGACAGGGGGTCGGTCAGCCCCAGCATTTT

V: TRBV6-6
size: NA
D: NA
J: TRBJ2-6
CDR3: CASSPGGANVLTF
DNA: TGTGCCAGCAGTCCAGGTGGGGCCAACGTCCTGACTTTC

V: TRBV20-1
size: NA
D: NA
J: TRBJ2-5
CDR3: CSAEVVQETQYF
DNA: TGCAGTGCCGAGGTAGTTCAAGAGACCCAGTACTTC

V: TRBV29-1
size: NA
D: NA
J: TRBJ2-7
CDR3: CSVGGRTDYEQYF
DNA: TGCAGCGTTGGAGGGAGGACAGATTACGAGCAGTACTTC

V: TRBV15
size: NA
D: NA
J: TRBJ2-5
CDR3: CATSRGGETQYF
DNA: TGTGCCACCAGCAGAGGCGGGGAGACCCAGTACTTC

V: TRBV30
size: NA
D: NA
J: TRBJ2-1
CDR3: CAWKQSAFNEQFF
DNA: TGTGCCTGGAAACAGTCGGCTTTCAATGAGCAGTTCTTC

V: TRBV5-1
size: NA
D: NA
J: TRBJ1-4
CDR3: CASSSRVGAGEKLFF
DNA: TGCGCCAGCAGCTCCAGAGTGGGGGCAGGGGAAAAACTGTTTTTT

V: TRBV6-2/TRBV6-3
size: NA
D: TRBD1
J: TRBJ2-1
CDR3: CASSLNLGDSLYNEQFF
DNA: TGTGCCAGCAGTCTTAATTTAGGGGACAGCTTGTACAATGAGCAGTTCTTC

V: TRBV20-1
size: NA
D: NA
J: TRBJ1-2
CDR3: CSAHKGHGYTF
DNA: TGCAGTGCTCACAAGGGGCATGGCTACACCTTC

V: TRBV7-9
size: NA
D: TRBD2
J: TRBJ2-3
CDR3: CASSVRGTSGVDTQYF
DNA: TGTGCCAGCAGCGTCCGCGGGACTAGTGGGGTGGATACGCAGTATTTT

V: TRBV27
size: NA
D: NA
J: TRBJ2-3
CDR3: CASSLPVRGTQYF
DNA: TGTGCCAGCAGTTTACCCGTTCGGGGTACGCAGTATTTT

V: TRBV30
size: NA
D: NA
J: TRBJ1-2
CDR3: CAWSPGGGDYGYTF
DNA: TGTGCCTGGAGCCCGGGAGGGGGGGACTATGGCTACACCTTC

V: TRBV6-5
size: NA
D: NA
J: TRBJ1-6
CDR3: CASTQGSYNSPLHF
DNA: TGTGCCAGCACTCAGGGCTCCTATAATTCACCCCTCCACTTT

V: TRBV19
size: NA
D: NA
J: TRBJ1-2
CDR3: CASRRGRDNYGYTF
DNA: TGTGCCAGTAGACGAGGAAGAGATAACTATGGCTACACCTTC

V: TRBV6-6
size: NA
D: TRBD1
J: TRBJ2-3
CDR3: CASSPPGDRATDTQYF
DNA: TGTGCCAGCAGTCCACCGGGGGACAGGGCCACAGATACGCAGTATTTT

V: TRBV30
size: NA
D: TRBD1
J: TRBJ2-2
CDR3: CAWSGNRGTGELFF
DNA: TGTGCCTGGAGCGGAAACAGGGGTACCGGGGAGCTGTTTTTT

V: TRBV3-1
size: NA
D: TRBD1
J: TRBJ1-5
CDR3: CASSHTAGGTGSQPQHF
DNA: TGTGCCAGCAGCCATACGGCAGGGGGGACAGGGTCCCAGCCCCAGCATTTT

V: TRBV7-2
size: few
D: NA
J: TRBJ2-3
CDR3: CASSPLGGTQYF
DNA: TGTGCCAGCAGCCCCCTCGGGGGTACGCAGTATTTT

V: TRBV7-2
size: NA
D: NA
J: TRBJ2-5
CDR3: CASILGTGAHQETQYF
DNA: TGTGCCAGCATCCTAGGAACGGGAGCGCACCAAGAGACCCAGTACTTC

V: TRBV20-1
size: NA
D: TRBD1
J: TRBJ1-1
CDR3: CSARDPRQGTEAFF
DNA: TGCAGTGCTAGAGATCCTCGACAGGGTACTGAAGCTTTCTTT

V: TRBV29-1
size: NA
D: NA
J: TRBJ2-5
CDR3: CSVGRDGETQYF
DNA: TGCAGCGTCGGACGGGACGGAGAGACCCAGTACTTC

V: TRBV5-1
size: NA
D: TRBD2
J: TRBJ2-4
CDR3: CASSSLAGGAKNIQYF
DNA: TGCGCCAGCAGCTCACTAGCGGGAGGGGCCAAAAACATTCAGTACTTC

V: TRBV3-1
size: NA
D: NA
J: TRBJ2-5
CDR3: CASRQRSGQQETQYF
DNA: TGTGCCAGCAGGCAGAGAAGCGGCCAACAAGAGACCCAGTACTTC

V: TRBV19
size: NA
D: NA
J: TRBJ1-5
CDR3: CASMGTPNQPQHF
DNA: TGTGCCAGTATGGGAACCCCAAATCAGCCCCAGCATTTT

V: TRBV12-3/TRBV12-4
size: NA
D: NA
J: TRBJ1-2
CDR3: CASSNYGGSGYTF
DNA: TGTGCCAGCAGCAACTACGGGGGCTCTGGCTACACCTTC

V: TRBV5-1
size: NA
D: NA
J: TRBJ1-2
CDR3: CASSARTSYGYTF
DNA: TGCGCCAGCAGCGCGCGGACCAGCTATGGCTACACCTTC

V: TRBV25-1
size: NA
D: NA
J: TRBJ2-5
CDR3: CASSEYTHETQYF
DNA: TGTGCCAGCAGTGAATACACCCACGAGACCCAGTACTTC

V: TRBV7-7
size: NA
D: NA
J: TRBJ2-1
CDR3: CASSLGGRYNEQFF
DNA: TGTGCTAGCAGCTTAGGGGGGAGATACAATGAGCAGTTCTTC

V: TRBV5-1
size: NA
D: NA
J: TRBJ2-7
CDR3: CASSLGQLYEQYF
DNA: TGCGCCAGCAGCTTGGGCCAGCTCTACGAGCAGTACTTC

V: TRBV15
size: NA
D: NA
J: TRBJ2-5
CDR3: CATSRGDVQETQYF
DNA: TGTGCCACCAGCAGAGGGGACGTCCAAGAGACCCAGTACTTC

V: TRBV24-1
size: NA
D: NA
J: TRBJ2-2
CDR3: CATSPRANTGELFF
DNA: TGTGCCACCAGTCCCAGGGCGAACACCGGGGAGCTGTTTTTT

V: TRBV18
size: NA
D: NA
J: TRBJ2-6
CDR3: CASSEYSGSGANVLTF
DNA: TGTGCCAGCTCGGAGTACAGCGGCTCTGGGGCCAACGTCCTGACTTTC

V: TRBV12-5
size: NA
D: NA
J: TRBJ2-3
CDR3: CASAPAFQGSVADTQYF
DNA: TGTGCTAGTGCTCCCGCATTCCAAGGATCGGTAGCAGATACGCAGTATTTT

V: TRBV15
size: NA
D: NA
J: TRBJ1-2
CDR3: CATSWAGHQFNYGYTF
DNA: TGTGCCACCAGCTGGGCGGGACATCAGTTTAACTATGGCTACACCTTC

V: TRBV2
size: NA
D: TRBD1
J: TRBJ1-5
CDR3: CASSGRGNQPQHF
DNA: TGTGCCAGCAGTGGCAGGGGGAATCAGCCCCAGCATTTT

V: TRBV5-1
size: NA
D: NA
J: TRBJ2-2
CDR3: CASSLGTPPGELFF
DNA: TGCGCCAGCAGCTTGGGTACTCCGCCCGGGGAGCTGTTTTTT

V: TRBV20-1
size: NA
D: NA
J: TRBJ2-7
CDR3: CSARGTSLYEQYF
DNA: TGCAGTGCCCGAGGGACATCCCTGTACGAGCAGTACTTC

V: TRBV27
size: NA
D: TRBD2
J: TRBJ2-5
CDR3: CASSLSRGRATETQYF
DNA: TGTGCCAGCAGTTTAAGCCGCGGGAGGGCCACAGAGACCCAGTACTTC

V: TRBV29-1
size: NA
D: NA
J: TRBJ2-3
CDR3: CSVATTDTQYF
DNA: TGCAGCGTTGCGACGACAGATACGCAGTATTTT

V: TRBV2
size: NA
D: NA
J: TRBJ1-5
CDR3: CASNRFTGHQPQHF
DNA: TGTGCCAGCAATCGCTTTACAGGGCATCAGCCCCAGCATTTT

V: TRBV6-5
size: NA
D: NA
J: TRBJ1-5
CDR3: CASSRVSNQPQHF
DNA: TGTGCCAGCAGCAGAGTTAGCAATCAGCCCCAGCATTTT

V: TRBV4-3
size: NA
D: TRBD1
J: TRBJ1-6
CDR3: CASSQSPGQRNSPLHF
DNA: TGCGCCAGCAGCCAGTCCCCGGGACAGAGGAATTCACCCCTCCACTTT

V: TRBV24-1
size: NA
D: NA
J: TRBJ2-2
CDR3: CATSDGVGTGELFF
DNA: TGTGCCACCAGTGATGGGGTTGGCACCGGGGAGCTGTTTTTT